This TCR beta chain derives from a study of response to subunit inactivated influenza vaccine. Notes on the study in general: The authors offered the suggestion that each seasonal influenza vaccination recruits few new T cells.

TCRdb independently ran MiXCR on the RT-PCR reads; one entry per CDR3 protein. The sample consists of 550,000 to 650,000 distinct CDR3 sequences, approximately 12% of them appearing once. Comment on this clonotype: Its antigen is unknown.

Sample: PBMCs from blood, taken on the day of vaccination. The TCR sequence derives from a man aged 50-59 years who received an inactivated influenza vaccine.

CDR3 DNA: TGTGCCAGCAGTCCTAGCGGGGGGGCCGCCAATGAGCAGTTCTTC. Protein product: CASSPSGGAANEQFF. The chain joins TRBV12-3 or TRBV12-4 to TRBJ2-1, with 12 bases that match TRBD2. V shed 5 bases, J shed 6 bases, and the junction held 5 bases outside the gene matches. CDR3 length: 15 amino acids.